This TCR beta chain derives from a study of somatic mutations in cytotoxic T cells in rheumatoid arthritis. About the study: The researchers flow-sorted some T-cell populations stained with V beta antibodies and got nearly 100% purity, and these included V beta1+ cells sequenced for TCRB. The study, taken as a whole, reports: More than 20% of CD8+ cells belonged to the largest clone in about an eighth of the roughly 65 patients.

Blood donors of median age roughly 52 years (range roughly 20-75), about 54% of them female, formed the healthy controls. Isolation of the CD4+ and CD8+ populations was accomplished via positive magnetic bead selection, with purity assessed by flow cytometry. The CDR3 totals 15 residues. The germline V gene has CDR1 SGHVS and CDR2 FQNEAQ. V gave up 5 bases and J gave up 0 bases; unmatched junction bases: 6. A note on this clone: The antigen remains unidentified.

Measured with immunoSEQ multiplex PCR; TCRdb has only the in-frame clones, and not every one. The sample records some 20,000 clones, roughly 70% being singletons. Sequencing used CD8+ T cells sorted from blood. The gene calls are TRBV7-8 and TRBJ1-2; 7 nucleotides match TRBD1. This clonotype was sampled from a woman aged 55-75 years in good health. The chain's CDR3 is CASSLGDSSNYGYTF. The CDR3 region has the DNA TGTGCCAGCAGCCTAGGGGACAGCTCTAACTATGGCTACACCTTC.